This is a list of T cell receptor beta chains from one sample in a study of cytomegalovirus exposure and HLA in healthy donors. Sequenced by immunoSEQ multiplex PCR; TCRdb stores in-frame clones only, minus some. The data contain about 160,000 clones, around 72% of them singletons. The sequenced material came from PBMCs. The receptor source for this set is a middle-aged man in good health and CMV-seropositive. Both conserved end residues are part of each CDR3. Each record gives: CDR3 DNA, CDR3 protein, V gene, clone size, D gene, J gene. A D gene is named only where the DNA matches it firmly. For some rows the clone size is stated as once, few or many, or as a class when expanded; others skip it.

TGTGCCAGCAGCTCCCAGGGGAGAGAGACCCAGTACTTC	CASSSQGRETQYF	TRBV11-2	.	.	TRBJ2-5
TGTGCCTGGAGTACGGGGGTAGGCGCTGGAAACACCATATATTTT	CAWSTGVGAGNTIYF	TRBV30	.	.	TRBJ1-3
TGTGCCAGCAGCCCCCGGGACAGAGAGTCGAATGGCTACACCTTC	CASSPRDRESNGYTF	TRBV4-2	few	TRBD1	TRBJ1-2
TGCGCCAGCAGCCAAGGGACAGGGGTTGAAAAACTGTTTTTT	CASSQGTGVEKLFF	TRBV4-3	.	TRBD1	TRBJ1-4
TGCAGCGTCGGTTTCGTGAACACTGAAGCTTTCTTT	CSVGFVNTEAFF	TRBV29-1	.	.	TRBJ1-1
TGTGCCTGGAGTGCACAGGACCTAGTCCTGACTTTC	CAWSAQDLVLTF	TRBV30	once	.	TRBJ2-6
TGTGCCAGCAGCCAATGGGCGATCTATGGCTACACCTTC	CASSQWAIYGYTF	TRBV4-2	few	.	TRBJ1-2
TGTGCCAGCAGCGCCGGACAGGGCGGGACCGGGGAGCTGTTTTTT	CASSAGQGGTGELFF	TRBV7-2	.	TRBD1	TRBJ2-2
TGTGCCAGCAGCGGGACTAGCGGGGGAGTCACAGATACGCAGTATTTT	CASSGTSGGVTDTQYF	TRBV9	.	TRBD2	TRBJ2-3
TGTGCCAGCAGCCGCATTGACAGGATAAGCGGCTACACCTTC	CASSRIDRISGYTF	TRBV6-5	.	.	TRBJ1-2
TGTGCCAGCAGTCCGGGGGTAGCGGGGGAGGGCGAGCAGTACTTC	CASSPGVAGEGEQYF	TRBV27	.	TRBD2	TRBJ2-7
TGTGCCAGCAGCCAGGAAGGGGACAGCCGACAAGCTTTCTTT	CASSQEGDSRQAFF	TRBV4-2	many	TRBD1	TRBJ1-1
TGCGCCAGCAGCCCCCCTGGGGAGGTCTATGGCTACACCTTC	CASSPPGEVYGYTF	TRBV4-1	.	.	TRBJ1-2
TGTGCCAGTAGTATTACCGCGCGGGGAGAAAAACTGTTTTTT	CASSITARGEKLFF	TRBV19	.	.	TRBJ1-4
TGCGCCAGCAGCCAAGAGTCCCCGGGACTCGGAGGCCAATGGACCCAGTACTTC	CASSQESPGLGGQWTQYF	TRBV4-3	.	.	TRBJ2-5
TGCGCCAGCAGCTTAGGGACAGCCGGAAACACCATATATTTT	CASSLGTAGNTIYF	TRBV5-1	.	TRBD1	TRBJ1-3
TGTGCCAGCAGCTCCCGGGGAGGGATCTCTGGAAACACCATATATTTT	CASSSRGGISGNTIYF	TRBV7-6	.	.	TRBJ1-3
TGTGCCAGCAGCAACCGGTTGGGACTAGCGGGGAACGGGGAGCTGTTTTTT	CASSNRLGLAGNGELFF	TRBV11-2	.	TRBD2	TRBJ2-2
TGTGCCAGCAGCCTTTCAGGGGGCGGTGGCTACACCTTC	CASSLSGGGGYTF	TRBV5-8	.	TRBD1	TRBJ1-2
TGTGCCAGCAGCCCGGACAGGGGCAACGAGCAGTACTTC	CASSPDRGNEQYF	TRBV11-2	.	TRBD1	TRBJ2-7
TGTGCCTGGAGGGGGGGAAACTACGAGCAGTACTTC	CAWRGGNYEQYF	TRBV30	few	.	TRBJ2-7
TGTGCCAGCAGCTTGGTTGGACAGGACTACGAGCAGTACTTC	CASSLVGQDYEQYF	TRBV5-4	.	TRBD1	TRBJ2-7
TGTGCCAGCAGCCGAGGCAGCTCCTACGAGCAGTACTTC	CASSRGSSYEQYF	TRBV6-5	.	.	TRBJ2-7
TGTGCCAGCAGGACCCGGGGAGCGGCCCGTCCGTACCAAGAGACCCAGTACTTC	CASRTRGAARPYQETQYF	TRBV7-8	.	.	TRBJ2-5
TGTGCCAGCAGTGAGGGCGGCAGGGTATTTGGAAACACCATATATTTT	CASSEGGRVFGNTIYF	TRBV2	.	.	TRBJ1-3
TGCGCCAGCAGCCAAGATATTTGGCAGCGGGTCACAGATACGCAGTATTTT	CASSQDIWQRVTDTQYF	TRBV4-1	.	.	TRBJ2-3
TGCGCCAGCAGTGAGGGAGGACTAGCGGGGGAGACAGATACGCAGTATTTT	CASSEGGLAGETDTQYF	TRBV10-1	.	TRBD2	TRBJ2-3
TGTGCCAGCAGCTTCCGACAGGGGGTTTTCTACAATGAGCAGTTCTTC	CASSFRQGVFYNEQFF	TRBV7-2	once	TRBD1	TRBJ2-1
TGTGCCAGCTCACCAGTCCAGGGGCAGGGAAACACCATATATTTT	CASSPVQGQGNTIYF	TRBV18	few	.	TRBJ1-3
TGTGCCAGCTCCCTACAGCTAGTCATGGGGGGCAATGAGCAGTTCTTC	CASSLQLVMGGNEQFF	TRBV18	.	.	TRBJ2-1
TGTGCCAGCAGCCGAGAGGGGAGGGACTCCCAGCATTTT	CASSREGRDSQHF	TRBV7-9	few	.	TRBJ1-5
TGTGCCAGCAGTCCAGGGGGCGCAGACTATGGCTACACCTTC	CASSPGGADYGYTF	TRBV6-5	.	TRBD1	TRBJ1-2
TGCGCCAGCAGCTTGGATGGGGCCTACACAGATACGCAGTATTTT	CASSLDGAYTDTQYF	TRBV5-1	once	.	TRBJ2-3
TGCGCCAGCAGCCCTAGCGGGGGGAACACTGAAGCTTTCTTT	CASSPSGGNTEAFF	TRBV5-1	.	.	TRBJ1-1
TGCGCCAGCAGCTTGGGAGCAGGGGATGGCACTGAAGCTTTCTTT	CASSLGAGDGTEAFF	TRBV5-1	.	.	TRBJ1-1
TGTGCCATCAGTGAGTTTGCTAGCGGGGGCGGGGAGCAGTTCTTC	CAISEFASGGGEQFF	TRBV10-3	.	TRBD2	TRBJ2-1
TGCGCCAGCAGCTTCCCGAAATACAGGGAACAGACCCAGTACTTC	CASSFPKYREQTQYF	TRBV5-1	.	.	TRBJ2-5
TGTGCCAGCAGTTACGAGAGGGGGCTTAATGAAAAACTGTTTTTT	CASSYERGLNEKLFF	TRBV6-6	.	TRBD1	TRBJ1-4